The present T cell receptor (beta chain) was sequenced within a study of tumor-infiltrating lymphocytes in oesophageal squamous cell carcinoma. MiXCR was run by TCRdb on the PCR reads, yielding one entry per CDR3 protein. The table shows about 20,000 distinct CDR3 sequences, with 35% to 45% occurring only once. This CDR3 has 13 amino acids. The germline CDR1 and CDR2 sequences are SSHAT and FNYEAQ (reference sequence). By sample fraction, this clonotype is medium-sized. One junction end disagrees with the germline gene, perhaps due to a read error. The sample taken for sequencing was normal esophageal tissue next to the tumor. The V and J genes are TRBV7-7 and TRBJ2-7; 10 bases map to TRBD1. This TCR derives from a female donor with esophageal squamous cell carcinoma. The CDR3 reads CASSGDRGGEQYF. CDR3 nucleotides: TGTGCTAGCAGCGGGGACAGGGGAGGCGAGCAGTACTTC.